The 13 T cell receptor beta chains presented below share a single source sample, sequenced in a study of control samples from healthy donors and cancer patients. Profiling relied on immunoSEQ multiplex PCR, and the TCRdb table lists in-frame clones only, not all of them. The data contain about 220,000 clones, roughly 94% of them singletons. Sequenced input: blood. Receptors were obtained from a middle-aged man in good health.

The gene calls are TRBV3-1 (or the pseudogene TRBV3-2) and TRBJ1-2, with 9 bases identical to TRBD1. V dropped 3 bases and J dropped 7; count of bases not matched to a gene: 6. Per the germline V gene, CDR1 is LGHDT and CDR2 is YNNKEL (reference sequence). CDR3 length: 14 amino acids. As DNA, the CDR3 is TGTGCCAGCAGCCACCTGACAGGGGGTGTTGGCTACACCTTC. Translation: CASSHLTGGVGYTF.

The chain employs TRBV6-2 or TRBV6-3 and TRBJ2-6; D perhaps matches TRBD1 (5 bases). Per the germline V gene, CDR1 is MNHEY and CDR2 is SVGEGT. V lost 6 bases and J lost 3, with 12 bases in between. The CDR3 loop spans 15 amino acids. CDR3 sequence: CASSQGFGGANVLTF. The DNA of the CDR3 is TGTGCCAGCAGCCAGGGTTTTGGTGGGGCCAACGTCCTGACTTTC.

The V gene is TRBV4-3, the J gene TRBJ2-5; 7 positions agree with TRBD2. Germline V CDR1 and CDR2: LGHNA, YSLEER. The CDR3 consists of 19 residues. Trimming removed 0 bases from V and 3 bases from J; junction bases left unmatched: 16. This CDR3 is CASSQDRGVRAGRKETQYF. In DNA, the CDR3 is TGCGCCAGCAGCCAAGATCGGGGGGTGAGAGCGGGGCGCAAAGAGACCCAGTACTTC.

This clone was observed once. This same CDR3 is encoded by further DNA sequences in the sample. The rearrangement links TRBV6-5 to TRBJ1-5; no reliable D call. V dropped 2 bases and J dropped 1 base, with 3 bases sitting between them. Germline lookup yields CDR1 MNHEY and CDR2 SVGAGI. CDR3 size: 13 residues. CDR3 sequence reads: CASSYGSNQPQHF. The CDR3 nucleotides read TGTGCCAGCAGTTACGGGAGCAATCAGCCCCAGCATTTT.

The chain joins TRBV19 to TRBJ2-2; D is ambiguous. Germline CDR1 LNHDA, CDR2 SQIVND (reference sequence). With 6 bases removed from V and 1 base from J, the gap between germline ends came to 6 bases. The CDR3 length is 13 residues. CDR3: CASRTLNTGELFF. Written as DNA, the CDR3 is TGTGCCAGTAGGACTTTGAACACCGGGGAGCTGTTTTTT.

The V call is TRBV19, the J call TRBJ1-4; no clear D. The CDR3 is made up of 15 amino acids. Trimming removed 1 base from V and 5 bases from J, with 11 bases in between. The germline gives CDR1 LNHDA, CDR2 SQIVND (reference sequence). This CDR3 is CASSIGRYLNEKLFF. The CDR3 coding sequence is TGTGCCAGTAGTATAGGGCGATACCTGAATGAAAAACTGTTTTTT.

For the CDR3, the DNA is TGTGCCAGCTCACCCGGGACAGCGGATGCCTATGGCTACACCTTC. Translated, it gives CASSPGTADAYGYTF. The rearrangement joins TRBV18 to TRBJ1-2; 7 bases are shared with TRBD1. CDR3 length: 15 amino acids. V trimming: 3 bases; J trimming: 4 bases; junction bases outside the gene matches: 8. Looked up from germline, CDR1 is KGHSH and CDR2 is LQKENI.

This rearrangement joins TRBV19 to TRBJ1-3; D remains unclear. V lost 5 bases to trimming and J lost 1 base, with 12 bases between them. Germline lookup yields CDR1 LNHDA and CDR2 SQIVND (reference sequence). The CDR3 totals 15 residues. In DNA, the CDR3 is TGTGCCAGTAGTCCGGGTTTAGGATCTGGAAACACCATATATTTT. This gives the protein CASSPGLGSGNTIYF.

V usage is TRBV5-1 and J usage is TRBJ2-3; unclear D gene. Germline values: CDR1 SGHRS, CDR2 YFSETQ. The CDR3 length is 13 residues. Trimming stripped 2 bases from V and 6 bases from J, with 10 bases between. In DNA form, the CDR3 reads TGCGCCAGCAGCTTCCCGACTCGTGATACGCAGTATTTT. Amino acid sequence: CASSFPTRDTQYF.

This chain joins TRBV29-1 and TRBJ1-5, with a weak D call TRBD1 (5 bases). The germline V gene encodes CDR1 SQVTM and CDR2 ANQGSEA. This CDR3 is built from 13 residues. The ends were cut back, 3 bases at V and 6 bases at J, with 12 bases in the middle. CDR3 protein: CSVEYGGGQPQHF. The CDR3 bases are TGCAGCGTTGAGTACGGGGGGGGTCAGCCCCAGCATTTT.

This clone was counted a single time. V and J are TRBV3-1 (or the pseudogene TRBV3-2) and TRBJ2-6; no reliable D call. CDR1 LGHDT and CDR2 YNNKEL come from the germline V gene (reference sequence). This CDR3 contains 16 residues. V was pared by 5 bases and J by 0 bases, with 11 bases between. CDR3: CASSADGTSGANVLTF. The CDR3 DNA reads TGTGCCAGCAGCGCGGATGGAACCTCTGGGGCCAACGTCCTGACTTTC.

This clone has just one count. The chain joins TRBV7-9 to TRBJ1-1, with a possible D match to TRBD1 (6 bases). This CDR3 spans 15 amino acids. Germline CDR1 SEHNR, CDR2 FQNEAQ (reference sequence). With 1 base removed from V and 0 bases from J, the gap between germline ends came to 9 bases. The CDR3 nucleotides are TGTGCCAGCAGCTTAGGGACAGTGATGAACACTGAAGCTTTCTTT. This encodes CASSLGTVMNTEAFF.

The chain recombines TRBV4-1 with TRBJ1-1; maybe TRBD1 (5 bases). The CDR3 is made up of 15 amino acids. The V and J ends lost 3 bases and 4 bases respectively, with 15 bases between them. Germline CDR1 MGHRA, CDR2 YSYEKL. CDR3 amino acids: CASSQPNTGGTEAFF. The CDR3 region has the DNA TGCGCCAGCAGCCAGCCCAACACAGGCGGCACTGAAGCTTTCTTT.